This paragraph reports one TCR beta chain. Per the study methods: Reference gene primers were amplified, and this amplification served to estimate nucleated cell counts. The repertoire was sequenced with immunoSEQ multiplex PCR; TCRdb's copy has only in-frame clones and lacks some. V, J and clone size reflect that table, while D and trimming were determined from the DNA. The sample contains 250,000 to 300,000 clones, 70% to 90% of which appear only once. These data are taken from a study of blood T cell repertoires in COVID-19. Trimming removed 4 bases at V and 4 bases at J, with 11 bases between. The CDR3 spans 14 residues. From germline, CDR1 is LGHNA and CDR2 YNFKEQ.

Source material: peripheral blood. The receptor was isolated from a man aged 55 to 69 who had recovered from COVID-19. V is TRBV4-2 and J is TRBJ2-1, with D perhaps matching TRBD1 (6 bases). CDR3 region: CASSLGQRYNEQFF. The CDR3 nucleotides read TGTGCCAGCAGCCTTGGACAGCGATACAATGAGCAGTTCTTC.